This is a list of T cell receptor beta chains from one sample in a study of technical replicates of blood from a handful of donors. The data were produced by immunoSEQ multiplex PCR, yet TCRdb's version contains in-frame clones alone and is incomplete. The sample carries 90,000 or so clones, just under 95% recorded once. Specimen: T cells isolated from PBMCs. The source of these receptors is a human donor in good health. Both conserved end residues are part of each CDR3. A D gene is named only where the DNA matches it firmly. Size tells how often a clone was seen (once, few, many) or the class of an expanded clone, and some rows leave it out.

>TRBV7-6|TRBD2|TRBJ2-7|NA
TGTGCCAGCAGTCTTGGGACTAGCGGCCCCTACGAGCAGTACTTC
CASSLGTSGPYEQYF
>TRBV5-1|NA|TRBJ2-3|NA
TGCGCCAGCTATCCGGGAGACCGCACAGATACGCAGTATTTT
CASYPGDRTDTQYF
>TRBV2|NA|TRBJ1-2|NA
TGTGCCAGCAGCTTGGAGGGCAGAGTTTATGGCTACACCTTC
CASSLEGRVYGYTF
>TRBV4-1|NA|TRBJ1-2|once
TGCGCCAGCAGCGGGGGGGGCAGGGCCGGCTTC
CASSGGGRAGF
>TRBV10-2|NA|TRBJ2-5|NA
TGCGCCAGCAGTGGACTAGTAGGCGAGACCCAGTACTTC
CASSGLVGETQYF
>TRBV9|TRBD1|TRBJ2-5|NA
TGTGCCAGCAGCGATGTGACAGGGGGAGAGACCCAGTACTTC
CASSDVTGGETQYF
>TRBV6-5|TRBD1|TRBJ1-2|NA
TGTGCCAGCAGTCTAGGGACAGAGATCTATGGCTACACCTTC
CASSLGTEIYGYTF
>TRBV2|TRBD1|TRBJ2-1|once
TGTGCCAGCAGTCGGCAGGGGGCGGGTAATGAGCAGTTCTTC
CASSRQGAGNEQFF
>TRBV7-9|NA|TRBJ2-5|NA
TGTGCCAGCAGCTCGCATATGGGTGTACAGCAAGAGACCCAGTACTTC
CASSSHMGVQQETQYF
>TRBV5-1|NA|TRBJ2-7|NA
TGCGCCAGCAGCTTGGCCGGGGGAGATGTTTACGAGCAGTACTTC
CASSLAGGDVYEQYF
>TRBV10-1|TRBD2|TRBJ2-7|NA
TGCGCCAGCAGCGAGTCACTCGGGGGGACGGACGAGCAGTACTTC
CASSESLGGTDEQYF
>TRBV5-1|NA|TRBJ2-7|once
TGCGCCAGCAGTTTATCGAGACAGTCTTACGAGCAGTACTTC
CASSLSRQSYEQYF
>TRBV28|NA|TRBJ2-1|NA
TGTGCCAGCAGTTTGTGGGCCAATGAGCAGTTCTTC
CASSLWANEQFF
>TRBV5-1|NA|TRBJ2-1|NA
TGCGCCAGCAGCGAAATGGTAAGGCGGGATCATTACAATGAGCAGTTCTTC
CASSEMVRRDHYNEQFF
>TRBV27|NA|TRBJ2-7|once
TGTGCCAGCAGTTTTTCCTTCTCCTACGAGCAGTACTTC
CASSFSFSYEQYF
>TRBV2|NA|TRBJ1-2|NA
TGTGCCAGCAGTGCCCAGGGGAACTATGGCTACACCTTC
CASSAQGNYGYTF
>TRBV7-8|TRBD2|TRBJ2-1|NA
TGTGCCAGCAGCCCTAGCGGGAGCTCCTACAATGAGCAGTTCTTC
CASSPSGSSYNEQFF
>TRBV7-2|NA|TRBJ2-1|NA
TGTGCCAGCAGTCCTGCCCAGGGACTCACCGACGAGCAGTTCTTC
CASSPAQGLTDEQFF
>TRBV4-3|TRBD2|TRBJ2-3|NA
TGCGCCAGCAGCCGGACCCTAGCGGGAGGCACAGATACGCAGTATTTT
CASSRTLAGGTDTQYF
>TRBV11-2|TRBD1|TRBJ2-3|NA
TGTGCCAGCAGCTCCGAGCCACAGGGGAGCACAGATACGCAGTATTTT
CASSSEPQGSTDTQYF
>TRBV4-2|TRBD2|TRBJ2-7|NA
TGTGCCAGCAGCCAAAGGTCGGGACTAGCGGATACTTACTCCTACGAGCAGTACTTC
CASSQRSGLADTYSYEQYF
>TRBV19|TRBD2|TRBJ2-7|NA
TGTGCCAGTAGTATAATCGAGCGGGAGGGCTACGAGCAGTACTTC
CASSIIEREGYEQYF
>TRBV28|NA|TRBJ2-4|NA
TGTGCCAGCAGTTTACCCCTTCTTAGGTACGGGGCCAAAAACATTCAGTACTTC
CASSLPLLRYGAKNIQYF
>TRBV11-2|NA|TRBJ1-1|NA
TGTGCCAGCAGCTTAAGAGTTGTTACTGAAGCTTTCTTT
CASSLRVVTEAFF
>TRBV29-1|NA|TRBJ1-1|NA
TGCAGCGTTGCAGGGCAGCCGAACACTGAAGCTTTCTTT
CSVAGQPNTEAFF
>TRBV5-1|NA|TRBJ2-7|few
TGCGCCAGCAGCTTGGGCGGGCTAGGCAACGAGCAGTACTTC
CASSLGGLGNEQYF
>TRBV25-1|NA|TRBJ1-1|NA
TGTGCCAGCAGTGAATTGGGGGCAGTTGAAGCTTTCTTT
CASSELGAVEAFF
>TRBV5-5|NA|TRBJ2-7|NA
TGTGCCAGCAGCTCCCTGCAGGTCTCTATCTACGAGCAGTACTTC
CASSSLQVSIYEQYF
>TRBV10-1|NA|TRBJ1-4|once
NA
CASSSSGQGRKANEKLFF
>TRBV6-5|NA|TRBJ1-1|NA
TGTGCCAGCAGTCATCAGGGGACTGAAGCTTTCTTT
CASSHQGTEAFF
>TRBV19|TRBD1|TRBJ1-2|NA
TGTGCCAGTAACAACGGACAGGGTAACTATGGCTACACCTTC
CASNNGQGNYGYTF
>TRBV27|NA|TRBJ1-5|NA
TGTGCCAGCAGTCTTCTAGGCCCCAATCAGCCCCAGCATTTT
CASSLLGPNQPQHF
>TRBV27|NA|TRBJ2-5|NA
TGTGCCAGCAGTTTCAATATCGGAGTCCAAGAGACCCAGTACTTC
CASSFNIGVQETQYF
>TRBV28|NA|TRBJ2-2|NA
TGTGCCAGCAGAGGACATTTTTTCGCGAACACCGGGGAGCTGTTTTTT
CASRGHFFANTGELFF
>TRBV2|NA|TRBJ2-2|NA
TGTGCCAGCAGTGCGGTACAGCCCCTAACCGGGGAGCTGTTTTTT
CASSAVQPLTGELFF
>TRBV25-1|NA|TRBJ2-7|NA
TGTGCCAGCAGTGAAAGCGGTTTTAGCTCCTACGAGCAGTACTTC
CASSESGFSSYEQYF
>TRBV2|TRBD2|TRBJ2-7|NA
TGTGCCCGTCGGACTAGCGGGAGCTACGAGCAGTACTTC
CARRTSGSYEQYF
>TRBV6-1|TRBD2|TRBJ2-1|NA
TGTGCCGGCTCGGGACTAGGAGTGGGGACCGATGAGCAGTTCTTC
CAGSGLGVGTDEQFF
>TRBV27|NA|TRBJ1-1|NA
TGTGCCAGCAGTTTGTTCGCGCAAAGCACTGAAGCTTTCTTT
CASSLFAQSTEAFF
>TRBV10-3|NA|TRBJ1-2|NA
TGTGCCATCAGTGCAGTATCCGGGACTGCATATGGCTACACCTTC
CAISAVSGTAYGYTF
>TRBV2|NA|TRBJ2-5|NA
TGTGCCAGCAGTGTCCACACAGAGACCCAGTACTTC
CASSVHTETQYF
>TRBV13|TRBD2|TRBJ2-3|NA
TGTGCCAGCAGCTTAGGACTAGCGGGGAGCCCTAGCACAGATACGCAGTATTTT
CASSLGLAGSPSTDTQYF
>TRBV18|NA|TRBJ2-1|NA
TGTGCCAGCTCACCTTTTGAGTACTCCTACAATGAGCAGTTCTTC
CASSPFEYSYNEQFF
>TRBV9|NA|TRBJ1-2|NA
TGTGCCAGCAGCGTAGGTGCAGTACATGGCTACACCTTC
CASSVGAVHGYTF
>TRBV4-1|NA|TRBJ1-1|NA
TGCGCCAGCAGCCTACGGGACTTTGGGGACACTGAAGCTTTCTTT
CASSLRDFGDTEAFF
>TRBV19|TRBD1|TRBJ1-1|many
TGTGCCAGTAGTATAGGACAGGGGGCATTATACACTGAAGCTTTCTTT
CASSIGQGALYTEAFF
>TRBV2|NA|TRBJ1-5|NA
TGTGCCAGCAGTGCGGGGAATCAGCCCCAGCATTTT
CASSAGNQPQHF
>TRBV27|NA|TRBJ2-7|NA
TGTGCCAGCAGTTGGGACACCTCCTACGAGCAGTACTTC
CASSWDTSYEQYF
>TRBV6-5|NA|TRBJ1-1|NA
TGTGCCAGCAGACAGACACGGTACACTGAAGCTTTCTTT
CASRQTRYTEAFF
>TRBV30|NA|TRBJ1-3|NA
TGTGCCTGGAGTGGGCAGGGACTGAGCTCTGGAAACACCATATATTTT
CAWSGQGLSSGNTIYF
>TRBV7-9|NA|TRBJ2-7|NA
TGTGCCAGCAGCTCGACAGGCTACGAGCAGTACTTC
CASSSTGYEQYF
>TRBV6-1|TRBD2|TRBJ2-5|NA
TGTGCCAGCAGCGGATCGGGAGGGCAGGAGACCCAGTACTTC
CASSGSGGQETQYF
>TRBV28|NA|TRBJ1-1|NA
TGTGCCAGCAGTTTACGGTTGAACACTGAAGCTTTCTTT
CASSLRLNTEAFF
>TRBV6-7|NA|TRBJ2-7|NA
TGTGCCAGCAAGGGGCCACCCTACGAGCAGTACTTC
CASKGPPYEQYF
>TRBV6-5|NA|TRBJ1-2|NA
TGTGCCAGCAGTTACTCGACCGGAGGGGATGGCTACACCTTC
CASSYSTGGDGYTF
>TRBV5-6|NA|TRBJ2-5|once
TGTGCCAGCAGCTTAGCGACAGTGGAAGAGACCCAGTACTTC
CASSLATVEETQYF
>TRBV27|NA|TRBJ2-3|NA
TGTGCCAGCAGTTTTGGCGGGGGCACAGATACGCAGTATTTT
CASSFGGGTDTQYF
>TRBV28|NA|TRBJ1-5|NA
TGTGCCAGCAGTTTTATAACAGGGTCCCAGCCCCAGCATTTT
CASSFITGSQPQHF
>TRBV29-1|NA|TRBJ2-7|once
TGCAGCGTTGAGGTTCAGGGGACCTCCTACGAGCAGTACTTC
CSVEVQGTSYEQYF
>TRBV4-2|TRBD2|TRBJ2-2|NA
TGTGCCAGCAGCCAACCGGGACTAGCGGGATCGAACACCGGGGAGCTGTTTTTT
CASSQPGLAGSNTGELFF